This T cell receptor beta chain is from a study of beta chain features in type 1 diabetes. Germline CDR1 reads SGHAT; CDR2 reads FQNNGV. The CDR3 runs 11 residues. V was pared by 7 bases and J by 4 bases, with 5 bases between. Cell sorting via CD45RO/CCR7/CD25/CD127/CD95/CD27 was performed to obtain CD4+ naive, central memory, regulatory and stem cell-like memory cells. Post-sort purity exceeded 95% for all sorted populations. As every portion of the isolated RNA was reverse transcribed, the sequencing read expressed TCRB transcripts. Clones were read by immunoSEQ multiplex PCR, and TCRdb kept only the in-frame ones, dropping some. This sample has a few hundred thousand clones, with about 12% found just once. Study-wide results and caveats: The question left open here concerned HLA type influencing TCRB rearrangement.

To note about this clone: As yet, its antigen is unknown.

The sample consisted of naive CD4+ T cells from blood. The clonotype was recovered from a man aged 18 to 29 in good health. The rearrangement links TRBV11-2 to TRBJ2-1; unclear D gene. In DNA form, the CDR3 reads TGTGCCAGCACCCTTTACAATGAGCAGTTCTTC. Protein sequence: CASTLYNEQFF.